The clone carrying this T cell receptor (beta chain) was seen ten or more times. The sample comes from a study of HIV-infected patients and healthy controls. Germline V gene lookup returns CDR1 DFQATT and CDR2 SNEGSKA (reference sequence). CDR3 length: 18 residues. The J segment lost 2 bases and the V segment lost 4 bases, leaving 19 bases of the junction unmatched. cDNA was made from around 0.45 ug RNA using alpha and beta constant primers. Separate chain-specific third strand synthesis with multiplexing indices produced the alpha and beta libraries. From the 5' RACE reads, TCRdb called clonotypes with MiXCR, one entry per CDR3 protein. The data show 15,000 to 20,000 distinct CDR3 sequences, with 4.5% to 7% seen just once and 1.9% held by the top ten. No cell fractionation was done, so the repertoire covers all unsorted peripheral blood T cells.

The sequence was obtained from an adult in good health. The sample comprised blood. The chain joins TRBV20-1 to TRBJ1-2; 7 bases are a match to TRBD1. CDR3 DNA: TGCAGTGCTAAATCTCCCTGGGCAGGGGGGACCTCGAACTATGGCTACACCTTC. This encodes CSAKSPWAGGTSNYGYTF.